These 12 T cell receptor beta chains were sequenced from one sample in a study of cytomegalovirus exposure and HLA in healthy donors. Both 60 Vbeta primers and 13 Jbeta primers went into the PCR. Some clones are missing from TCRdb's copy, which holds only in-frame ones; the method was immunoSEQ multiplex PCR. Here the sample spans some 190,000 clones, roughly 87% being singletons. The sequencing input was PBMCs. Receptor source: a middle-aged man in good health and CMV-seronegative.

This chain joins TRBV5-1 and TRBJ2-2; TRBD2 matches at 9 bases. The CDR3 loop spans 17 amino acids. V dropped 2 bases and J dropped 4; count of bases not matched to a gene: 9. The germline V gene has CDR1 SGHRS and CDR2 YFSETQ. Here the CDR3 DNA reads TGCGCCAGCAGCTTAGCTTTAGCGGGAGAGGGCACCGGGGAGCTGTTTTTT. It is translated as CASSLALAGEGTGELFF.

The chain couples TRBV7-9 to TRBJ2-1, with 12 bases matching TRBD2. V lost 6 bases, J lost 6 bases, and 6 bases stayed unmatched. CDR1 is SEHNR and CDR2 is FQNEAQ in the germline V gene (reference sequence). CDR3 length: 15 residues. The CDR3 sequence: CASRPTSGGFNEQFF. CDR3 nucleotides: TGTGCCAGCAGACCAACTAGCGGGGGGTTCAATGAGCAGTTCTTC.

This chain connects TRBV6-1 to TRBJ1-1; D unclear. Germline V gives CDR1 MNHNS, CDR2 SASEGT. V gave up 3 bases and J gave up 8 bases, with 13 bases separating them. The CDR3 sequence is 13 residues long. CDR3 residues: CASSESGGLEAFF. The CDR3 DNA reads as TGTGCCAGCAGTGAGTCAGGAGGTTTGGAAGCTTTCTTT.

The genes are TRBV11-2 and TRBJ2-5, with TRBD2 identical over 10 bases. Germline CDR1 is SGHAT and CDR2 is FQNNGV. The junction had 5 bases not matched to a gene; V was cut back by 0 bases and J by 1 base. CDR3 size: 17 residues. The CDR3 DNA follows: TGTGCCAGCAGCTTAGAAAGGCTAGCGGGAGCCCAAGAGACCCAGTACTTC. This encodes CASSLERLAGAQETQYF.

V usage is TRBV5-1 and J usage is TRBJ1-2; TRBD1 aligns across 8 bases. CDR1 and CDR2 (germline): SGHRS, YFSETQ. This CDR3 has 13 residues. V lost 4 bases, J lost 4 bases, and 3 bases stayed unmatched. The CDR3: CASSRGQAYGYTF. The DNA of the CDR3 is TGCGCCAGCAGCCGGGGACAGGCCTATGGCTACACCTTC. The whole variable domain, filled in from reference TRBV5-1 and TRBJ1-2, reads KAGVTQTPRYLIKTRGQQVTLSCSPISGHRSVSWYQQTPGQGLQFLFEYFSETQRNKGNFPGRFSGRQFSNSRSEMNVSTLELGDSALYLCASSRGQAYGYTFGSGTRLTVV.

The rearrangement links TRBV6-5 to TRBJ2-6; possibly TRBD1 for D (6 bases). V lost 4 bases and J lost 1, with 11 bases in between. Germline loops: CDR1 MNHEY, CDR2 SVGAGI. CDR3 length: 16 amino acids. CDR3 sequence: CASSSLDRSGANVLTF. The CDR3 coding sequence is TGTGCCAGCAGTTCACTTGACAGGTCTGGGGCCAACGTCCTGACTTTC.

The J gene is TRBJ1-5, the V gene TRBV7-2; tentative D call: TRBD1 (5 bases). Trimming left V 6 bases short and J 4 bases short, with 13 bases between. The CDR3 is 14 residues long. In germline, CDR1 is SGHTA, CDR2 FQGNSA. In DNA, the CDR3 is TGTGCCAGCAGTCAGGGATGGCTTAATCAGCCCCAGCATTTT. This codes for CASSQGWLNQPQHF.

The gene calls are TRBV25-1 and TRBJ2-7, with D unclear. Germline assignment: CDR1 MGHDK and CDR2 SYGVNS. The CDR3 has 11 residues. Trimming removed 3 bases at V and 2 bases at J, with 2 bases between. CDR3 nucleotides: TGTGCCAGCAGTGACACCTACGAGCAGTACTTC. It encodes CASSDTYEQYF.

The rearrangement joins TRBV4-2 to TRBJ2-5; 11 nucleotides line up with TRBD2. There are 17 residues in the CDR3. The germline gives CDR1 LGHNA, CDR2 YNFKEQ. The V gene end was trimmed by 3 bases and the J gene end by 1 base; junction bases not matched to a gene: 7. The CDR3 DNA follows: TGTGCCAGCAGCCAGCACATAGCGGGAGGGTTCCAAGAGACCCAGTACTTC. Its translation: CASSQHIAGGFQETQYF.

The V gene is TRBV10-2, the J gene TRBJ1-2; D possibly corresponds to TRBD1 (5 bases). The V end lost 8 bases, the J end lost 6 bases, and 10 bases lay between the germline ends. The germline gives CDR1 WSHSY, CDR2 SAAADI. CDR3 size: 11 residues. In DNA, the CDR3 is TGCGCCAGCCGCGGGACGGATGGCTACACCTTC. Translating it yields CASRGTDGYTF.

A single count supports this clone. CDR3 sequence: CASSLVLGSYEQYF. For the CDR3, the DNA is TGTGCCAGCAGCTTAGTCCTCGGCTCCTACGAGCAGTACTTC. V is TRBV11-2 and J is TRBJ2-7; D is unresolved. With 1 base removed from V and 0 bases from J, the gap between germline ends came to 7 bases. The CDR3 runs 14 residues. The V gene's germline CDR1 is SGHAT and CDR2 FQNNGV.

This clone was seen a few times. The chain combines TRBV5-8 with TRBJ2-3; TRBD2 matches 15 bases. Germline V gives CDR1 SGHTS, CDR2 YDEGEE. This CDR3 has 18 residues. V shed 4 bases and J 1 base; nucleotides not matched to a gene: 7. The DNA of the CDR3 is TGTGCCAGCAGCCTGGGGACTAGCGGGAGGTTGGGCACAGATACGCAGTATTTT. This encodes CASSLGTSGRLGTDTQYF.